The source of this T cell receptor beta chain is a study of identical twins. Study-wide points: Fewer insertions characterized abundant cord blood beta clonotypes, whereas memory repertoires showed none. Conclusions came from cross-sectional statistical analysis, not from following the same donors.

Ten or more counts support this clonotype. Its antigen is as yet unknown. TCRdb recomputed calls from the 5' RACE reads with MiXCR, one row per CDR3 protein. The repertoire holds 250,000 or so distinct CDR3 sequences, about 8.5% seen once, with about 3% in the top ten. Trimming cost V 4 bases and J 3 bases, with 12 bases left between them. There are 15 residues in the CDR3. Germline loops: CDR1 KGHDR, CDR2 SFDVKD. The same data also contributed to another study, on yellow fever vaccine responses in identical twins.

This TCR came from a woman aged 18 to 35 in good health. Sequenced input: CD8+ T cells sorted from blood. The J gene is TRBJ1-5, the V gene TRBV24-1; maybe TRBD1 (6 bases). The DNA of the CDR3 is TGTGCCACCAGTGACAACCGGGACATCAATCAGCCCCAGCATTTT. Translating it yields CATSDNRDINQPQHF.